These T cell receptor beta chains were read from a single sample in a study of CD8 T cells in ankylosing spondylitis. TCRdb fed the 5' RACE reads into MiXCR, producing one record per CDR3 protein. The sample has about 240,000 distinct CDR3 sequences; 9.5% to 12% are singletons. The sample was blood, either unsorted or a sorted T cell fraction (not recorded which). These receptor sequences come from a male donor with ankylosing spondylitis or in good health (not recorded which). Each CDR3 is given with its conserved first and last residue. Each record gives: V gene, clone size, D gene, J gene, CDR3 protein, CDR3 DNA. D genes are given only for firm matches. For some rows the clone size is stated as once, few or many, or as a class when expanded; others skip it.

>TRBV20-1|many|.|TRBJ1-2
CSAPTELTTNYGYTF
TGCAGTGCTCCCACTGAACTAACTACTAACTATGGCTACACCTTC
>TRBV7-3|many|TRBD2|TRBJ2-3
CASSQNSAGTRVTQYF
TGTGCCAGCAGCCAAAACTCCGCCGGGACTAGGGTTACGCAGTATTTT
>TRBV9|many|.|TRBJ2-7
CASSVRDFEPDEQYF
TGTGCCAGCAGCGTAAGGGACTTCGAACCGGACGAGCAGTACTTC
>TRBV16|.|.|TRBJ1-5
CASSQSQGNQPQHF
TGTGCCAGCAGCCAATCTCAGGGTAATCAGCCCCAGCATTTT
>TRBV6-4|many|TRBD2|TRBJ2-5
CASSDVAGKQETQYF
TGTGCCAGCAGTGACGTAGCGGGGAAACAAGAGACCCAGTACTTC
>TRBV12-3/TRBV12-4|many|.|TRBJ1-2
CASSFTRVYGYTF
TGTGCCAGCAGTTTTACGAGGGTCTATGGCTACACCTTC
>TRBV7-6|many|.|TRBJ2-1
CASSFNRLGNEQFF
TGTGCCAGCAGCTTCAACAGGTTGGGCAATGAGCAGTTCTTC
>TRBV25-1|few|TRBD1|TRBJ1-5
CASSTGAGQPQHF
TGTGCCAGCTCTACAGGGGCCGGGCAGCCCCAGCATTTT
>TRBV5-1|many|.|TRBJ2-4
CASSLQGGEAIQYF
TGCGCCAGCAGCTTACAGGGAGGGGAAGCCATTCAGTACTTC
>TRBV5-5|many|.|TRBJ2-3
CASSYGGLTDTQYF
TGTGCCAGCAGCTACGGGGGCTTGACAGATACGCAGTATTTT
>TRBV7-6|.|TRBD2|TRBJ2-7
CASSTMRGSSYEQYF
TGTGCCAGCAGCACCATGCGGGGGAGCTCCTACGAGCAGTACTTC
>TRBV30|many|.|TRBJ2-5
CAWSVPLGPSMGETQYF
TGTGCCTGGAGTGTACCGCTTGGACCCAGTATGGGAGAGACCCAGTACTTC
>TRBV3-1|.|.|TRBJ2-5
CASSHSVNEETQYF
TGTGCCAGCAGCCATTCGGTCAATGAGGAGACCCAGTACTTC
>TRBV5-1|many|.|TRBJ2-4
CASSNEGGAKNIQYF
TGCGCCAGCAGCAATGAAGGGGGAGCCAAAAACATTCAGTACTTC
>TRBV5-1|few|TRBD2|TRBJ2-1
CASGPSGGYNEQFF
TGCGCCAGCGGACCTAGCGGGGGCTACAATGAGCAGTTCTTC
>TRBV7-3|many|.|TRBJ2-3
CASSLRSRTDTQYF
TGTGCCAGCAGCTTACGGTCCCGCACAGATACGCAGTATTTT
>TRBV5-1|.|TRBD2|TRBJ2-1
CASSSTSGRASALGYNEQFF
TGCGCCAGCAGCTCTACTAGCGGGAGGGCCTCCGCTCTTGGATACAATGAGCAGTTCTTC